This T cell receptor beta chain was captured by sequencing in a study of Graves' ophthalmopathy and Graves' hyperthyroidism. Across the study: Peripheral blood collection took place at initial diagnosis, before any treatment.

Transcripts of RNA were the source for amplifying TCR beta CDR3 regions. A first-round RT-PCR used HTBI primers, followed by a second-round multiplex PCR. TCRdb recomputed calls from the multiplex PCR reads with MiXCR, one row per CDR3 protein. The sample has around 600,000 distinct CDR3 sequences, roughly 41% seen once; the top ten hold more than 2.5%. This clonotype turned up a few times. The germline CDR1 and CDR2 sequences are GTSNPN and SVGIG (reference sequence). The CDR3 contains 13 residues. Trimming took off 7 bases at V and 0 bases at J, with 9 bases between the two ends. Certain patients were not enrolled. These were patients with other autoimmune diseases, uncontrolled infections, pregnancy or lactation.

The chain has TRBV30 and TRBJ1-4; D ambiguous. The clonotype comes from an adult man with Graves' ophthalmopathy. Sequenced input: peripheral blood. The CDR3, as DNA: TGTGCCTTATCTCAATCAACTAATGAAAAACTGTTTTTT. Translating gives CALSQSTNEKLFF.